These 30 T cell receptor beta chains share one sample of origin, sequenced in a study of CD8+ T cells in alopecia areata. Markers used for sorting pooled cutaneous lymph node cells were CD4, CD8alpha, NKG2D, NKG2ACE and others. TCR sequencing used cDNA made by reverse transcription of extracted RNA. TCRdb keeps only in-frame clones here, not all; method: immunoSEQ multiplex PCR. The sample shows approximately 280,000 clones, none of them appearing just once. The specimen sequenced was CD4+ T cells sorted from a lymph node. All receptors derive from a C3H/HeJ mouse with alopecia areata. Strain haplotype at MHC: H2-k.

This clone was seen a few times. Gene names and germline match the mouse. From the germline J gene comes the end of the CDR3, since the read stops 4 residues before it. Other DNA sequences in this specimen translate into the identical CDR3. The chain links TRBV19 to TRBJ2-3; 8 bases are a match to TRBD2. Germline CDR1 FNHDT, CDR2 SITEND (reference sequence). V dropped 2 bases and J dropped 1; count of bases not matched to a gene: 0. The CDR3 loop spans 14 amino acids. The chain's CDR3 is CASSIWGGAETLYF. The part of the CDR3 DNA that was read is TGTGCCAGCAGTATCTGGGGGGGTGCAGAA.

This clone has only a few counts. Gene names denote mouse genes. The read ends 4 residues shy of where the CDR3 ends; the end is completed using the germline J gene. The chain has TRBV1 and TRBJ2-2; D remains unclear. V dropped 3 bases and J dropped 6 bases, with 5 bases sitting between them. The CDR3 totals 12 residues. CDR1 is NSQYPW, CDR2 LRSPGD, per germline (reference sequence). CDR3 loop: CTCSASAGQLYF. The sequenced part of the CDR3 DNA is TGCACCTGCAGTGCCTCCGCCGGG.

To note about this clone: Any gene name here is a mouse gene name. The CDR3 loop reads CAWSPRTGGDTQYF. The sequenced part of the CDR3 DNA is TGTGCCTGGAGTCCCCGGACAGGTGGGGAC. The gene calls are TRBV31 and TRBJ2-5; 7 nucleotides align to TRBD1. The read comes to an end 4 residues before the CDR3 does, leaving the germline J gene to fill in the end. CDR3 length: 14 amino acids. Germline-derived CDR1 and CDR2 are GKSSPN and SITVG.

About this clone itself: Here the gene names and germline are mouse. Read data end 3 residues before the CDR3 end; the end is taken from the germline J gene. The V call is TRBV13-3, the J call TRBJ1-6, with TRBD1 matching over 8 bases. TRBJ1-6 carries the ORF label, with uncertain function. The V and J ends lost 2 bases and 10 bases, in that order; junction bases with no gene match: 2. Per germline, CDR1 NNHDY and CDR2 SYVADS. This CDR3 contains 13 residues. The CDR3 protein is CASSEDRVSPLYF. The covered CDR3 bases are TGTGCCAGCAGTGAGGACAGGGTCTCGCCC.

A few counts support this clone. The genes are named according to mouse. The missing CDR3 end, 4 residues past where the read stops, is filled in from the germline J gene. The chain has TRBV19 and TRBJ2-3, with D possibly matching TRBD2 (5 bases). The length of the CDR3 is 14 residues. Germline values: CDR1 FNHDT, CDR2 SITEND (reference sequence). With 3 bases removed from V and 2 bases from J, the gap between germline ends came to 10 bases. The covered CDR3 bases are TGTGCCAGCAGTACTGGGTTCCCTGCAGAA. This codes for CASSTGFPAE. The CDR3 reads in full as CASSTGFPAETLYF.

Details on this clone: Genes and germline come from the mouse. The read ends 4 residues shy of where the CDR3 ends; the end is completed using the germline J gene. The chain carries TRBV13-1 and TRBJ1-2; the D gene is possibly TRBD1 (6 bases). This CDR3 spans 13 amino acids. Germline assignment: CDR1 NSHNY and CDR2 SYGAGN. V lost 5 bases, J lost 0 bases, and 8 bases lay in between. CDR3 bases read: TGTGCCAGCAGGAGGACAGCAAACTCC. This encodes CASRRTANS. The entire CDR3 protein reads CASRRTANSDYTF.

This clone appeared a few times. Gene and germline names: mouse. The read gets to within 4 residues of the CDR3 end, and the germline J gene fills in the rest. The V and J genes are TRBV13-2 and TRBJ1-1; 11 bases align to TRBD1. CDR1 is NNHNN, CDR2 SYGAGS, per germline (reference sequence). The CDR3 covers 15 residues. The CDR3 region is CASGDARGQGGEVFF. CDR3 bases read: TGTGCCAGCGGTGATGCTCGGGGACAGGGGGGA.

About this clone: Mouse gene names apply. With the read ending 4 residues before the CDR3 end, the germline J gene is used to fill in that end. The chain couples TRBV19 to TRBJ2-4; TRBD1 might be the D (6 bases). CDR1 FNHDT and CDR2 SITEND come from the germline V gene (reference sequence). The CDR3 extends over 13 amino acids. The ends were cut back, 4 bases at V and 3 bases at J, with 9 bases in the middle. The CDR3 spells CASSLGQQNTLYF. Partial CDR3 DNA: TGTGCCAGCAGTCTCGGACAGCAAAAC.

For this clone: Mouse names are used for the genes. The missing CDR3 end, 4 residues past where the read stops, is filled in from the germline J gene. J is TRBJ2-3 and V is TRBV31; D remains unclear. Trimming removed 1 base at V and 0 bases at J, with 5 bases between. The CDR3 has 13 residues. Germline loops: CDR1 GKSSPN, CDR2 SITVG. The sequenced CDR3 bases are TGTGCCTGGAGTCCGCAGAGTGCAGAA. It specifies CAWSPQSAE. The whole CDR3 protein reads CAWSPQSAETLYF.

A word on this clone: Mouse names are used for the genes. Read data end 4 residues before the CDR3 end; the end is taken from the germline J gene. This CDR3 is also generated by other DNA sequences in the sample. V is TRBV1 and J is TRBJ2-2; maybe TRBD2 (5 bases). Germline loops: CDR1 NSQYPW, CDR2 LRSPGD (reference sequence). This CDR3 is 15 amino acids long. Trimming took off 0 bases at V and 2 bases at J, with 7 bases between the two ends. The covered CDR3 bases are TGCACCTGCAGTGCAGATTTGGGGAACACCGGG. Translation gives CTCSADLGNTG. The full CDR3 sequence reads CTCSADLGNTGQLYF.

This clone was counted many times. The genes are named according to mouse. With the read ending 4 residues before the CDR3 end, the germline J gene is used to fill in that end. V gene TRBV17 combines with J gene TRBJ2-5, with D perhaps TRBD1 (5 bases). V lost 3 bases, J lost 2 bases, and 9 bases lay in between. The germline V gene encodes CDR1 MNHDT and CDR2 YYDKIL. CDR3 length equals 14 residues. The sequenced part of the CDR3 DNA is TGTGCTAGCAGTAGGACAGCGATCCAAGAC. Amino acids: CASSRTAIQD. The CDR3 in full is CASSRTAIQDTQYF. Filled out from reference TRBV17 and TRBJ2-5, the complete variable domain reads DTTVKQNPRYKLARVGKPVNLICSQTMNHDTMYWYQKKPNQAPKLLLFYYDKILNREADTFEKFQSSRPNNSFCSLYIGSAGLEYSAMYLCASSRTAIQDTQYFGPGTRLLVL.

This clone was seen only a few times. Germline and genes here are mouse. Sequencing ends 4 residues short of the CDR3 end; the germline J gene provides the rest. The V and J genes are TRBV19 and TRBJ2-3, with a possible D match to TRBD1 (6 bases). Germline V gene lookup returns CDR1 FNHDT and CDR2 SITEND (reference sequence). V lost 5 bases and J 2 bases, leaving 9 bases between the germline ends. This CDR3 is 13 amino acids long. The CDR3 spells CASRNRDAETLYF. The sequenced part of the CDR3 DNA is TGTGCCAGCAGGAACAGGGATGCAGAA.

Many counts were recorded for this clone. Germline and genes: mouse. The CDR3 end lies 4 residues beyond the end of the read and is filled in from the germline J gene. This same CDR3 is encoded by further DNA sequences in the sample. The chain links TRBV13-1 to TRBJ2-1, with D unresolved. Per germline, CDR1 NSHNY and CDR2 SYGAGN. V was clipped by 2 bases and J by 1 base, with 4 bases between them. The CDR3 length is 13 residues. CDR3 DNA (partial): TGTGCCAGCAGTGACAGAAACTATGCT. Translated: CASSDRNYA. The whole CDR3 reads CASSDRNYAEQFF.

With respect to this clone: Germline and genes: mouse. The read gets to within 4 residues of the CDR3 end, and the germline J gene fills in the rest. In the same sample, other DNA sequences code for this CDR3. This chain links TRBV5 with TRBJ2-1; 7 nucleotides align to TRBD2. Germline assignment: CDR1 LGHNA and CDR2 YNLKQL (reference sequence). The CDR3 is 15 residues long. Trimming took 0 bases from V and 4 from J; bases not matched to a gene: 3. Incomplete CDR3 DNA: TGTGCCAGCAGCCAAGAGGCTGGGGGTTATGCT. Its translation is CASSQEAGGYA. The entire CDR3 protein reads CASSQEAGGYAEQFF.

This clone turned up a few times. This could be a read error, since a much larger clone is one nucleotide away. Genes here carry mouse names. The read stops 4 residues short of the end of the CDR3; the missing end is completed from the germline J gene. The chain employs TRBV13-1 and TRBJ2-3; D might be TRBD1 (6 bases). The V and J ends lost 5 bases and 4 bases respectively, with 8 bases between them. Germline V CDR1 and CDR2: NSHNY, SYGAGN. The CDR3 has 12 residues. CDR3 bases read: TGTGCCAGCAGGGGGACATCAGAA. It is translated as CASRGTSE. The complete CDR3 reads CASRGTSETLYF.

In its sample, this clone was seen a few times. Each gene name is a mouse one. The CDR3 reads CASSDEGQYNSPLYF. The DNA read from the CDR3 is TGTGCCAGCAGTGATGAGGGACAGTATAATTCGCCC. The rearrangement links TRBV13-3 to TRBJ1-6; the match to TRBD1 covers 7 bases. The read gets to within 3 residues of the CDR3 end, and the germline J gene fills in the rest. TRBJ1-6 is an open reading frame, and its role is uncertain. The CDR3 is 15 residues long. V dropped 0 bases and J dropped 4; count of bases not matched to a gene: 1. Germline-derived CDR1 and CDR2 are NNHDY and SYVADS.

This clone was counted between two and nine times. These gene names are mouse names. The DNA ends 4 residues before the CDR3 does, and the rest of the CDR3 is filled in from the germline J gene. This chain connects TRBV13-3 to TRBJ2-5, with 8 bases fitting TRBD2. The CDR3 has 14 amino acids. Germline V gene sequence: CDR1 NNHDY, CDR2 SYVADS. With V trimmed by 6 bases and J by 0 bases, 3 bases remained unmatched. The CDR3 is CASTLGANQDTQYF. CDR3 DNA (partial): TGTGCCAGCACACTGGGGGCTAACCAAGAC.

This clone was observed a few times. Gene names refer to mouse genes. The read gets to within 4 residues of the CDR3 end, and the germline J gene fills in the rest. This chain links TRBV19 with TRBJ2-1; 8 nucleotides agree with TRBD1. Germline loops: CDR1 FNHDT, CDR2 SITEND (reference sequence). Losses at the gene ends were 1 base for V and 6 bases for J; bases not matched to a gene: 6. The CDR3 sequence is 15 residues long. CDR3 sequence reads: CASSIPGGASAEQFF. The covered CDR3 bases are TGTGCCAGCAGTATACCAGGGGGCGCGTCTGCT.

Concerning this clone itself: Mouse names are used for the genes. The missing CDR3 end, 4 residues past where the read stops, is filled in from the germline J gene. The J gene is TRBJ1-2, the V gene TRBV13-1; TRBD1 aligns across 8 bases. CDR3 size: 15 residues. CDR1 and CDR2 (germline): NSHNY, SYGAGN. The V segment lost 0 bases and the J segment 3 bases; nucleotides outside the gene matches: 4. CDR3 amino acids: CASSDGRGRDSDYTF. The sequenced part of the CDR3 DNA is TGTGCCAGCAGTGATGGCAGGGGGCGCGACTCC.

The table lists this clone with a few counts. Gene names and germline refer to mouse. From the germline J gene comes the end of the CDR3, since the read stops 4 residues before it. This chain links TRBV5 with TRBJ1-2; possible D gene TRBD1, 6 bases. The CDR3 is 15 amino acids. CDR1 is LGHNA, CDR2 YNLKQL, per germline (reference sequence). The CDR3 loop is CASSQDDLGGRDYTF. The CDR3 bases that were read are TGTGCCAGCAGCCAAGATGACCTGGGGGGGCGC.

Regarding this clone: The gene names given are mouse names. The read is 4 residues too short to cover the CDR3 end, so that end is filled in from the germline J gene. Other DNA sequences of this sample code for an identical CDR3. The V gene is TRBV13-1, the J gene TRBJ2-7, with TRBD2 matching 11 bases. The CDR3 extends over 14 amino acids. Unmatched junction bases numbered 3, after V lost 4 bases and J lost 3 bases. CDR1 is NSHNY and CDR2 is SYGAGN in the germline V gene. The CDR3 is CASSPGLGGYEQYF. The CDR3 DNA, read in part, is TGTGCCAGCAGTCCCGGACTGGGGGGCTAT.

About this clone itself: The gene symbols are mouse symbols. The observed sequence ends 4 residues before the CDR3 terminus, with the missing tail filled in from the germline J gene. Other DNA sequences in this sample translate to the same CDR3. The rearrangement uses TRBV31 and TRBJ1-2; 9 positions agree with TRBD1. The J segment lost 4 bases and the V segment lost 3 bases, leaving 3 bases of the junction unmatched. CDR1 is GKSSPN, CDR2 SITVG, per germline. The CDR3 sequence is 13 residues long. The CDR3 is CAWRTGGSSDYTF. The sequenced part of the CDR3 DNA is TGTGCCTGGAGAACAGGGGGCAGCTCC.

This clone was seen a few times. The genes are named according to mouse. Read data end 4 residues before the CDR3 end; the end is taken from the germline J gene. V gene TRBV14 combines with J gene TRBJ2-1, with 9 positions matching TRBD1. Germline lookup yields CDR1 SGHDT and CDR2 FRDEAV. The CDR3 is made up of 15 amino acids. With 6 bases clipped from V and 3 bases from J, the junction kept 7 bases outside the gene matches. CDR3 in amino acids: CASNPGTGIYAEQFF. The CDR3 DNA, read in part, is TGTGCCAGCAACCCCGGGACAGGGATCTATGCT.

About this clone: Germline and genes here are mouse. The CDR3 loop is CASSQDGRDWGDQDTQYF. The sequenced part of the CDR3 DNA is TGTGCCAGCAGCCAAGATGGCCGGGACTGGGGGGACCAAGAC. The chain has TRBV5 and TRBJ2-5; TRBD2 matches 12 bases. The read ends 4 residues early relative to the CDR3; the germline J gene fills the gap. Germline CDR1 LGHNA, CDR2 YNLKQL (reference sequence). CDR3 length: 18 amino acids. J gave up 1 base and V 0 bases, and 5 bases lay outside the gene matches.

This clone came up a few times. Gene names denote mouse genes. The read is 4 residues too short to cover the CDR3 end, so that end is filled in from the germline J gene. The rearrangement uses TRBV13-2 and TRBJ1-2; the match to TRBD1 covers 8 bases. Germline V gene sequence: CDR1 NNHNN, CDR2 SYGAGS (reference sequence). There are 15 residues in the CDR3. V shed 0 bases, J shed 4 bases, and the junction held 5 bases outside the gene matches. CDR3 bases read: TGTGCCAGCGGTGATGGAGCAGGGGGCACCTCC. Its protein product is CASGDGAGGTS. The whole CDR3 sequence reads CASGDGAGGTSDYTF.

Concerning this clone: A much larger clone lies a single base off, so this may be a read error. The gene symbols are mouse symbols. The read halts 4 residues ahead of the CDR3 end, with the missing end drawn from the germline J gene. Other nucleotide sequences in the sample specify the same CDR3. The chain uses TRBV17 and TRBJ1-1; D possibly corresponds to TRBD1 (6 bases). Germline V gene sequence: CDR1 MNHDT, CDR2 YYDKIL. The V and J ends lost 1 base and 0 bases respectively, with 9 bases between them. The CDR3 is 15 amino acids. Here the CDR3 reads CASSRAGTTNTEVFF. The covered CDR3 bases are TGTGCTAGCAGTAGAGCCGGGACAACAAACACA.

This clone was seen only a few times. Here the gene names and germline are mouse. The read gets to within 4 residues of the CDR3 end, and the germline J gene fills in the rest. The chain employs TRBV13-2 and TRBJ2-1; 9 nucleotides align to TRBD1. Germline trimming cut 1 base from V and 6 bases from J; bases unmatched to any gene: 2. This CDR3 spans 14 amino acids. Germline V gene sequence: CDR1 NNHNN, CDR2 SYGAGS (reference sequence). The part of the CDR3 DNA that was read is TGTGCCAGCGGTGATTGGGACAGGGTTGCT. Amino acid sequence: CASGDWDRVA. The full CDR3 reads CASGDWDRVAEQFF.

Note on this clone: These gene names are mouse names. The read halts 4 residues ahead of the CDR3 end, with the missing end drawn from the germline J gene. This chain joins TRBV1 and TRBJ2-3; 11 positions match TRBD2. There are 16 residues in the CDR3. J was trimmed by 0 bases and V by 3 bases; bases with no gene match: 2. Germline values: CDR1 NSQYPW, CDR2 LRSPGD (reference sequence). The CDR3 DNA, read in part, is TGCACCTGCAGTGCGGGGGACTGGGGGAGTGCAGAA. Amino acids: CTCSAGDWGSAE. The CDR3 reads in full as CTCSAGDWGSAETLYF.

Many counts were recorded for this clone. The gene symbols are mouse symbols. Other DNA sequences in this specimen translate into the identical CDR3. The CDR3 bases that were read are TGTGCCAGCAGCCAAGAGGGGGGGGGCCAAGAC. Residues: CASSQEGGGQD. The entire CDR3 reads CASSQEGGGQDTQYF. This chain joins TRBV5 and TRBJ2-5; 7 bases align to TRBD2. The CDR3 extends 4 residues past the end of the read, so its final part is completed from the germline J gene. Unmatched junction bases numbered 2, after V lost 0 bases and J lost 2 bases. Per the germline V gene, CDR1 is LGHNA and CDR2 is YNLKQL (reference sequence). This CDR3 is 15 amino acids long.

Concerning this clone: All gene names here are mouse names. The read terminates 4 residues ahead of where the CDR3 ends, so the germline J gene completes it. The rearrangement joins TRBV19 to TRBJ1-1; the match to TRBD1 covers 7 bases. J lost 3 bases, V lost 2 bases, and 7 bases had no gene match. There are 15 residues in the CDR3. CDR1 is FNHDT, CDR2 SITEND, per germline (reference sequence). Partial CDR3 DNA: TGTGCCAGCAGTATGAGGAGGGGGCAGGACACA. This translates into CASSMRRGQDT. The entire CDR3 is CASSMRRGQDTEVFF.